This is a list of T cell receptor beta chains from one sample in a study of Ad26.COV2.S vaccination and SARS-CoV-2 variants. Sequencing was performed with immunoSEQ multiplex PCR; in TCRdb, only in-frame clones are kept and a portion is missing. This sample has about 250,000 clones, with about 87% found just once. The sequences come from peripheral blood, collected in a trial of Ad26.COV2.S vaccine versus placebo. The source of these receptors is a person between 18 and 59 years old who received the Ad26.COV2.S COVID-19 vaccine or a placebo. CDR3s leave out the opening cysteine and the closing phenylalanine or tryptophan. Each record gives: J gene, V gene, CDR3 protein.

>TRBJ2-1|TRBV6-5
ASSQIDRGHEQF
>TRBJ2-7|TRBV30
AWSRGLTYEQY
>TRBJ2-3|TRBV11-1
ASSLRRGQSTDTQY
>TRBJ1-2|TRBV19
ASSLRQGKNHGYT
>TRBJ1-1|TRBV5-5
ASSLGSGAGAF
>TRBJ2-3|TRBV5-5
ASSLLLFRGYGTDTQY
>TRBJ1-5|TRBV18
ASSPPGHENQPQH
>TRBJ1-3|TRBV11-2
ASSLYRAAGNTIY
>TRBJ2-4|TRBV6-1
ASSETAGVKAKNIQY
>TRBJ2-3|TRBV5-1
ASSLGQGSADTQY
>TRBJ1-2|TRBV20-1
SATTGGGYT
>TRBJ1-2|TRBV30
AWSVAAGLYGYT
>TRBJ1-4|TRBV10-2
ASSESVGWEEKLF
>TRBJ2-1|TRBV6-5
ASSWTGGSGEQF
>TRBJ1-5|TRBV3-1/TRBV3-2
ASSLRDSNQPQH
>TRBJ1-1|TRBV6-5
ATDFTGTEAF
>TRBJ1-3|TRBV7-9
ASSSREVSGNTIY
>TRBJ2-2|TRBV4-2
ASSQVGQGNTGELF
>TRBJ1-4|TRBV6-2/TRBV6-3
ASSSRRVANEKLF
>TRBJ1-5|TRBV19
ASSGTTIYSNQPQH
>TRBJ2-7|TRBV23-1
ASSQIETGNVCEQY
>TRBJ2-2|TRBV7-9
ASSLVGSGELF
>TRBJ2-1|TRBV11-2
ASSLIPGLADNEQF
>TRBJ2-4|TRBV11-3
ASSPGTHTGGNIQY
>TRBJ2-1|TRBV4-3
ASSHLGAGSNEQF
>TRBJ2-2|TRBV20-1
SASSPSGSGELF
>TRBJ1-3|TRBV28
ASSLNNGNTIY
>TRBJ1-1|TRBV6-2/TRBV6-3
ASSYRTVGEAF
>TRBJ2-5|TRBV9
ASSVVSDRQETQY
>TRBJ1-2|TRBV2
ASDRKLATT
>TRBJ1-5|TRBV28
ASSFGPARSGNQPQH
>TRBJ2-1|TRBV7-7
ASSTDREGEQF
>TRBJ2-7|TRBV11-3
ASSLGVGDEQY
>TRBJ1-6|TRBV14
ASSQVRGRGSPLH
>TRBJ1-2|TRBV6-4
ASRQGQGVGGYT
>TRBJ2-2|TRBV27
ASSPPGQHGELF
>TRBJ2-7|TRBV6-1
ASSEALNDSYEQY